This record looks at one TCR beta chain sequence and its context. Its matching antigen is unknown. These data are taken from a study of shared clonotypes between healthy human individuals. Germline assignment: CDR1 SEHNR and CDR2 FQNEAQ (reference sequence). The CDR3 is made up of 14 amino acids. V was clipped by 6 bases and J by 0 bases, with 11 bases between them. Whole-study results and caveats: Non-shared clonotypes were found to have lower generation probabilities than the clonotypes that were shared by all four of the sorted-subset donors. When naive CD4 clonotypes were compared across a few donors, about 5% were shared.

TCRdb's table, derived via immunoSEQ multiplex PCR, lists solely in-frame clones and lacks some. The table records over a million clones, about 80% of them present only once. The chain joins TRBV7-9 to TRBJ1-2, with D possibly being TRBD1 (5 bases). The clonotype was recovered from a man aged 18 to 29 in good health. The specimen sequenced was memory CD4+ T cells sorted from blood. The subset denotes: CD45RA-negative fraction. This chain's CDR3 is CASRTGESNYGYTF. The CDR3, as DNA: TGTGCCAGCAGGACGGGGGAATCTAACTATGGCTACACCTTC.